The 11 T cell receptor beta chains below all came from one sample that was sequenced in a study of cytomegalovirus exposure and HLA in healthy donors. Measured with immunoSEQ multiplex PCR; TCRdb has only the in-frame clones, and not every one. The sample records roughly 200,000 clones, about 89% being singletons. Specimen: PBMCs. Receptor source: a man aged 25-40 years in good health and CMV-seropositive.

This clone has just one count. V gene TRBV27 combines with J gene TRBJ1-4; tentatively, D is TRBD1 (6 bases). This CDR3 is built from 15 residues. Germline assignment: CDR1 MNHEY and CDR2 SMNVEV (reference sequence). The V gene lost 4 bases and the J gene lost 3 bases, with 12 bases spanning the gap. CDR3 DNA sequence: TGTGCCAGCAGTTCATCAGGGGCGTCTAATGAAAAACTGTTTTTT. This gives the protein CASSSSGASNEKLFF.

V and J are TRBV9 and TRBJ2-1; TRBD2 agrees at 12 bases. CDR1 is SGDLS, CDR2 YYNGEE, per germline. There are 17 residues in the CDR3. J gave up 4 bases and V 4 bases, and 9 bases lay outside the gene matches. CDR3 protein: CASSPRRTSGKYNEQFF. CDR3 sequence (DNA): TGTGCCAGCAGCCCCCGAAGGACTAGCGGGAAATACAATGAGCAGTTCTTC.

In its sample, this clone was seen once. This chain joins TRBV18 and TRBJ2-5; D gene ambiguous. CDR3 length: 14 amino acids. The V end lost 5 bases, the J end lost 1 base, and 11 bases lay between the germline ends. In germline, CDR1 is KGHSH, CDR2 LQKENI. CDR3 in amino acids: CASSRFNGQETQYF. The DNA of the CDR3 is TGTGCCAGCTCAAGGTTCAATGGCCAAGAGACCCAGTACTTC. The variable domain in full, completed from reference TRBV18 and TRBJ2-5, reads NAGVMQNPRHLVRRRGQEARLRCSPMKGHSHVYWYRQLPEEGLKFMVYLQKENIIDESGMPKERFSAEFPKEGPSILRIQQVVRGDSAAYFCASSRFNGQETQYFGPGTRLLVL.

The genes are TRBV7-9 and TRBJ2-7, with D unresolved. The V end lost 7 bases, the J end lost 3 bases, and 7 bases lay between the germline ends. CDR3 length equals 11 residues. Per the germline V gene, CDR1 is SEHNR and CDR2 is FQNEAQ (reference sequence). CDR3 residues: CASTTFYEQYF. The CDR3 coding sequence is TGTGCCAGCACCACTTTCTACGAGCAGTACTTC.

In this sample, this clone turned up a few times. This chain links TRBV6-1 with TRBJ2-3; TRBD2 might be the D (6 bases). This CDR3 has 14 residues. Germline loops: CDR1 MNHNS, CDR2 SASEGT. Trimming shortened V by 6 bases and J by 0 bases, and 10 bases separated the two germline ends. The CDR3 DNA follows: TGTGCCAGCAGCCCAGCGGGTAGCACAGATACGCAGTATTTT. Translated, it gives CASSPAGSTDTQYF.

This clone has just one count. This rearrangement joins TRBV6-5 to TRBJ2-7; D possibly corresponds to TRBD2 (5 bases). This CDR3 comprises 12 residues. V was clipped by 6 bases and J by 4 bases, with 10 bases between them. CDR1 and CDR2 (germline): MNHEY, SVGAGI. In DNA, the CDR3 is TGTGCCAGCAGCCGTCCGGGGTACGAGCAGTACTTC. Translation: CASSRPGYEQYF.

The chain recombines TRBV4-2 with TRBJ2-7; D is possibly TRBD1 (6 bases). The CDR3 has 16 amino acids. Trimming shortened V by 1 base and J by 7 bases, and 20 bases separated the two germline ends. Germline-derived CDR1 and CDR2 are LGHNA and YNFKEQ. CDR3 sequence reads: CASSQGDRTFRGEQYF. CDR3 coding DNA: TGTGCCAGCAGCCAAGGTGACAGGACCTTTCGCGGGGAGCAGTACTTC.

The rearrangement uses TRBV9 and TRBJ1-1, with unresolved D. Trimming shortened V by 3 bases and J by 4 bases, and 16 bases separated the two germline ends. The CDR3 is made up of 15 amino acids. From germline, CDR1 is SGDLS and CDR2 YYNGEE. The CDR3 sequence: CASSDGDGRRTEAFF. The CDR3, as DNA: TGTGCCAGCAGCGACGGTGATGGGCGCCGCACTGAAGCTTTCTTT.

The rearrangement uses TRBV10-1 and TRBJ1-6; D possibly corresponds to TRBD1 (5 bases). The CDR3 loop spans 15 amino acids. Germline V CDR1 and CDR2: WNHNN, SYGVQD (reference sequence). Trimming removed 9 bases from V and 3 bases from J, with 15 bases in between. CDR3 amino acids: CARPRGRDYNSPLHF. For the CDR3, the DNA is TGCGCCAGACCACGGGGCCGGGACTATAATTCACCCCTCCACTTT.

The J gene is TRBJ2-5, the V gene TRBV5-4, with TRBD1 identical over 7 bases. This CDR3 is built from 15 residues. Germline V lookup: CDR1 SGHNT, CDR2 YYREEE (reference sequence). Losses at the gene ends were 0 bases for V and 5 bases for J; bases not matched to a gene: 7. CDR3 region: CASSLALTGAETQYF. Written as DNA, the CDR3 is TGTGCCAGCAGCTTGGCGCTAACAGGGGCCGAGACCCAGTACTTC.

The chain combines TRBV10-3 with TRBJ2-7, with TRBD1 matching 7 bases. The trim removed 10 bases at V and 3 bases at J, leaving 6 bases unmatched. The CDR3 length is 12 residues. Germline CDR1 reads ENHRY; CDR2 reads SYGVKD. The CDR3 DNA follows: TGTGCCACAGGGACAGAGTACTACGAGCAGTACTTC. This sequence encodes CATGTEYYEQYF.